These 13 T cell receptor beta chains were all obtained from the same sample, sequenced in a study of CD8 T cells in Susac syndrome. RNA totalling about 0.5 to 1 ug underwent reverse transcription with random hexamers. MiXCR was run by TCRdb on the immunoSEQ multiplex PCR reads, yielding one entry per CDR3 protein. Here the sample spans 150,000 to 200,000 distinct CDR3 sequences, around 95% being singletons. The sequencing input was CD4+ T cells from PBMCs. These receptor sequences come from a human donor in good health.

The chain employs TRBV5-4 and TRBJ1-1; a weak D match, TRBD1 (5 bases). The germline CDR1 and CDR2 sequences are SGHNT and YYREEE (reference sequence). This CDR3 has 16 amino acids. Trimming left V 1 base short and J 0 bases short, with 13 bases between. CDR3 in amino acids: CASSLTGTDVNTEAFF. Written as DNA, the CDR3 is TGTGCCAGCAGCTTGACCGGGACGGATGTGAACACTGAAGCTTTCTTT.

The J gene is TRBJ2-7, the V gene TRBV6-5; D unresolved. CDR1 MNHEY and CDR2 SVGAGI come from the germline V gene. V lost 0 bases to trimming and J lost 4 bases, with 7 bases between them. The CDR3 runs 13 residues. CDR3 in DNA: TGTGCCAGCAGTTACTCGTACGTTTACGAGCAGTACTTC. It yields the protein CASSYSYVYEQYF.

The chain has TRBV9 and TRBJ2-3; D gene unclear. Trimming removed 2 bases at V and 4 bases at J, with 8 bases between. CDR3 length equals 13 residues. CDR1 and CDR2 from the germline V gene are SGDLS and YYNGEE. Written as DNA, the CDR3 is TGTGCCAGCAGCGTGGATCTGGCAGATACGCAGTATTTT. This translates into CASSVDLADTQYF. Variable domain in full (rest from reference TRBV9 and TRBJ2-3): DSGVTQTPKHLITATGQRVTLRCSPRSGDLSVYWYQQSLDQGLQFLIQYYNGEERAKGNILERFSAQQFPDLHSELNLSSLELGDSALYFCASSVDLADTQYFGPGTRLTVL.

The gene calls are TRBV9 and TRBJ2-7; perhaps D is TRBD1 or TRBD2 (6 bases each). Trimming cost V 6 bases and J 0 bases, with 16 bases left between them. The germline CDR1 and CDR2 sequences are SGDLS and YYNGEE. The CDR3 runs 15 residues. The CDR3 bases are TGTGCCAGCACCCCGCGGGACACCAGCTCCTACGAGCAGTACTTC. This encodes CASTPRDTSSYEQYF.

The chain couples TRBV20-1 to TRBJ2-3, with D perhaps matching TRBD2 (5 bases). Trimming shortened V by 4 bases and J by 2 bases, and 22 bases separated the two germline ends. The CDR3 has 17 residues. Germline V gives CDR1 DFQATT, CDR2 SNEGSKA (reference sequence). CDR3 amino acids: CSATLARTTIDTDTQYF. As DNA, the CDR3 is TGCAGTGCTACTCTAGCTCGGACGACTATCGACACAGATACGCAGTATTTT.

This chain links TRBV14 with TRBJ2-3; no clear D gene. V gave up 2 bases and J gave up 1 base, with 22 bases separating them. Germline-derived CDR1 and CDR2 are SGHDN and FVKESK. The CDR3 totals 19 residues. Here the CDR3 reads CASSQRRMTADFRTDTQYF. DNA of the CDR3: TGTGCCAGCAGCCAACGCAGGATGACGGCCGACTTTCGCACAGATACGCAGTATTTT. The variable domain in full, completed from reference TRBV14 and TRBJ2-3, reads EAGVTQFPSHSVIEKGQTVTLRCDPISGHDNLYWYRRVMGKEIKFLLHFVKESKQDESGMPNNRFLAERTGGTYSTLKVQPAELEDSGVYFCASSQRRMTADFRTDTQYFGPGTRLTVL.

This chain connects TRBV7-8 to TRBJ1-2, with D unclear. Looked up from germline, CDR1 is SGHVS and CDR2 is FQNEAQ. Trimming took off 5 bases at V and 8 bases at J, with 18 bases between the two ends. The CDR3 contains 14 residues. The CDR3, as DNA: TGTGCCAGCAGCGAACCCACCCGTTATGGGGGCTACACCTTC. It translates to CASSEPTRYGGYTF. Full variable domain (missing parts from reference TRBV7-8 and TRBJ1-2): GAGVSQSPRYKVAKRGQDVALRCDPISGHVSLFWYQQALGQGPEFLTYFQNEAQLDKSGLPSDRFFAERPEGSVSTLKIQRTQQEDSAVYLCASSEPTRYGGYTFGSGTRLTVV.

The chain is built from TRBV7-8 and TRBJ2-5; TRBD1 matches at 7 bases. V shed 1 base, J shed 7 bases, and the junction held 6 bases outside the gene matches. Germline CDR1 SGHVS, CDR2 FQNEAQ. This CDR3 comprises 14 residues. The CDR3 region has the DNA TGTGCCAGCAGCTTAGGAGGGGGCGACGGGACCCAGTACTTC. This translates into CASSLGGGDGTQYF.

This chain joins TRBV4-1 and TRBJ1-1, with D perhaps TRBD1 (6 bases). The CDR3 is 14 amino acids. The V end was cut by 4 bases, the J end by 5 bases, with 14 bases between. Germline V lookup: CDR1 MGHRA, CDR2 YSYEKL. Here the CDR3 reads CASSRVGGQTEAFF. The CDR3 nucleotides are TGCGCCAGCAGCCGTGTTGGGGGGCAAACTGAAGCTTTCTTT.

This clonotype was observed a single time. The chain uses TRBV30 and TRBJ1-6; no clear D gene. With 2 bases removed from V and 0 bases from J, the gap between germline ends came to 5 bases. Per germline, CDR1 GTSNPN and CDR2 SVGIG (reference sequence). The CDR3 length is 14 residues. CDR3 loop: CAWSRTSYNSPLHF. In DNA, the CDR3 is TGTGCCTGGAGTAGGACCTCCTATAATTCACCCCTCCACTTT.

The V and J genes are TRBV12-3 or TRBV12-4 and TRBJ1-1; 7 bases match TRBD1. This CDR3 is built from 14 residues. V was pared by 7 bases and J by 4 bases, with 9 bases of the junction left unmatched. The chain's CDR3 is CASTPGGSSTEAFF. The DNA of the CDR3 is TGTGCCAGCACCCCAGGGGGATCGAGCACTGAAGCTTTCTTT.

The genes are TRBV5-1 and TRBJ2-3; TRBD2 matches 10 bases. CDR1 SGHRS and CDR2 YFSETQ come from the germline V gene. J lost 2 bases, V lost 0 bases, and 6 bases had no gene match. The CDR3 has 17 amino acids. The CDR3 is CASSLVGLAAPTDTQYF. Here the CDR3 DNA reads TGCGCCAGCAGCTTGGTCGGACTAGCGGCGCCCACAGATACGCAGTATTTT.

V gene TRBV29-1 combines with J gene TRBJ1-5, with 7 bases fitting TRBD1. The CDR3 is 13 residues long. The V segment lost 4 bases and the J segment 4 bases; nucleotides outside the gene matches: 4. Germline CDR1 SQVTM, CDR2 ANQGSEA. CDR3 amino acids: CSVARDSNQPQHF. Here the CDR3 DNA reads TGCAGCGTTGCCCGGGACAGTAATCAGCCCCAGCATTTT.